This T cell receptor beta chain was recovered during a study of blood T cells in healthy people across ages. The V segment lost 4 bases and the J segment 3 bases; nucleotides outside the gene matches: 5. Germline loops: CDR1 DFQATT, CDR2 SNEGSKA (reference sequence). The CDR3 runs to 14 residues. Researchers collected ten milliliters of peripheral blood from every single donor. A second PCR, run for about 7 to 12 cycles, used a sample-barcoded 5' primer plus a J-beta primer mix. TCRdb called the 5' RACE reads again in MiXCR, with one record for every CDR3 protein. The sample yields about a million distinct CDR3 sequences, 45% to 60% seen once.

The chain couples TRBV20-1 to TRBJ2-3; 9 nucleotides match TRBD2. Material: blood. The TCR sequence derives from a woman between 55 and 75 years old in good health. CDR3 coding DNA: TGCAGTGCTATAGCGGGAGTGAGGACAGATACGCAGTATTTT. It yields the protein CSAIAGVRTDTQYF.